The next 28 T cell receptor beta chains were all read from a single sample in a study of cytomegalovirus exposure and HLA in healthy donors. The PCR had 60 Vbeta and 13 Jbeta primers. Sequencing used immunoSEQ multiplex PCR; TCRdb keeps in-frame clones, though not all of them. This sample has 150,000 to 200,000 clones, with around 76% found just once. Sequencing was done on a sample of PBMCs. These receptors came from a man aged 35-49 years in good health and CMV-seropositive.

The CDR3: CASMRQGARETQYF. In nucleotides, the CDR3 is TGTGCCAGCATGAGACAGGGGGCTCGGGAGACCCAGTACTTC. This chain connects TRBV6-1 to TRBJ2-5, with 10 bases identical to TRBD1. CDR1 and CDR2 from the germline V gene are MNHNS and SASEGT. This CDR3 is 14 amino acids long. With V trimmed by 7 bases and J by 5 bases, 7 bases remained unmatched.

The CDR3 reads CASSQATGRTEAFF. The CDR3 coding sequence is TGCGCCAGCAGCCAAGCGACAGGGCGCACTGAAGCTTTCTTT. The V and J genes are TRBV4-1 and TRBJ1-1; 7 positions match TRBD1. The CDR3 length is 14 residues. The junction had 3 bases not matched to a gene; V was cut back by 1 base and J by 4 bases. The V gene's germline CDR1 is MGHRA and CDR2 YSYEKL.

The V and J genes are TRBV5-1 and TRBJ2-5, with 8 bases fitting TRBD1. Germline trimming cut 0 bases from V and 7 bases from J; bases unmatched to any gene: 8. Looked up from germline, CDR1 is SGHRS and CDR2 is YFSETQ. The CDR3 loop spans 15 amino acids. The chain's CDR3 is CASSLGQGALGTQYF. In DNA, the CDR3 is TGCGCCAGCAGCTTGGGGCAGGGGGCGCTGGGGACCCAGTACTTC. The entire variable domain, with the rest obtained from reference TRBV5-1 and TRBJ2-5, is as follows: KAGVTQTPRYLIKTRGQQVTLSCSPISGHRSVSWYQQTPGQGLQFLFEYFSETQRNKGNFPGRFSGRQFSNSRSEMNVSTLELGDSALYLCASSLGQGALGTQYFGPGTRLLVL.

The chain employs TRBV9 and TRBJ2-3, with a weak D call TRBD1 (6 bases). CDR3 length equals 16 residues. The germline gives CDR1 SGDLS, CDR2 YYNGEE. The germline V and J ends were trimmed by 4 bases and 8 bases, with 23 bases remaining between them. The CDR3 sequence: CASSPTTGSPRGTQYF. In DNA, the CDR3 is TGTGCCAGCAGCCCGACGACAGGCTCACCACGGGGTACGCAGTATTTT.

The CDR3 loop is CASSPRLLYEQYF. The CDR3 nucleotides are TGTGCCAGCAGCCCCCGTCTCCTCTACGAGCAGTACTTC. V gene TRBV11-2 combines with J gene TRBJ2-7, with D hard to call. Germline CDR1 is SGHAT and CDR2 is FQNNGV. The CDR3 extends over 13 amino acids. V was clipped by 5 bases and J by 3 bases, with 11 bases between them.

The chain recombines TRBV6-6 with TRBJ2-7, with D tentatively TRBD1 (5 bases). Germline V gene sequence: CDR1 MNHNY, CDR2 SVGAGI (reference sequence). The V gene lost 7 bases and the J gene lost 2 bases, with 9 bases spanning the gap. The CDR3 totals 12 residues. CDR3 region: CASTDSAYEQYF. CDR3 DNA sequence: TGTGCCAGCACCGACAGTGCCTACGAGCAGTACTTC.

CDR3 sequence reads: CASSHPTRSYEQYF. DNA of the CDR3: TGTGCCAGCAGCCACCCGACAAGATCCTACGAGCAGTACTTC. The rearrangement links TRBV7-9 to TRBJ2-7; D not certain. The germline gives CDR1 SEHNR, CDR2 FQNEAQ (reference sequence). The CDR3 consists of 14 residues. Trimming stripped 5 bases from V and 1 base from J, with 12 bases between.

This clone has a handful of counts. This sequence joins TRBV5-1 and TRBJ1-3; D gene uncertain. CDR3 length equals 14 residues. Germline CDR1 reads SGHRS; CDR2 reads YFSETQ. Trimming stripped 4 bases from V and 1 base from J, with 9 bases between. CDR3: CASSLTESGNTIYF. For the CDR3, the DNA is TGCGCCAGCAGCCTCACAGAGTCTGGAAACACCATATATTTT.

The V and J genes are TRBV19 and TRBJ2-2, with 8 nucleotides matching TRBD1. Germline values: CDR1 LNHDA, CDR2 SQIVND (reference sequence). The J segment lost 5 bases and the V segment lost 6 bases, leaving 5 bases of the junction unmatched. The CDR3 contains 14 residues. Here the CDR3 reads CASSGQGLTGELFF. Written as DNA, the CDR3 is TGTGCCAGTAGCGGACAGGGATTAACCGGGGAGCTGTTTTTT.

The chain recombines TRBV7-2 with TRBJ1-1; a weak D match, TRBD1 (6 bases). CDR1 is SGHTA, CDR2 FQGNSA, per germline. The V and J ends lost 0 bases and 4 bases respectively, with 21 bases between them. The CDR3 runs 18 residues. CDR3 sequence: CASSLAAGAGAGPTEAFF. The CDR3 nucleotides read TGTGCCAGCAGCTTAGCGGCCGGCGCAGGGGCAGGTCCCACTGAAGCTTTCTTT.

The sample holds one count of this clone. The chain combines TRBV19 with TRBJ2-2; 8 bases are shared with TRBD1. The CDR3 is 16 residues long. Germline V gives CDR1 LNHDA, CDR2 SQIVND (reference sequence). Losses at the gene ends were 3 bases for V and 0 bases for J; bases not matched to a gene: 3. Here the CDR3 DNA reads TGTGCCAGTAGTATCCTGGGACAGGCGAACACCGGGGAGCTGTTTTTT. Translated: CASSILGQANTGELFF.

The DNA for the CDR3 is TGCGCCAGCAGCCAAGATAGAGGGATACAGGGAACGAACACCGGGGAGCTGTTTTTT. Amino acid sequence: CASSQDRGIQGTNTGELFF. The rearrangement joins TRBV4-1 to TRBJ2-2; possible D gene TRBD1, 6 bases. The length of the CDR3 is 19 residues. The V gene lost 0 bases and the J gene lost 0 bases, with 17 bases spanning the gap. Germline lookup yields CDR1 MGHRA and CDR2 YSYEKL.

J is TRBJ2-5 and V is TRBV5-4; 7 bases align to TRBD1. CDR3 length: 13 amino acids. The ends lost 6 bases at V and 3 bases at J; junction bases unmatched: 5. Germline CDR1 reads SGHNT; CDR2 reads YYREEE (reference sequence). The CDR3 DNA sequence: TGTGCCAGCAACGAAGGGACAGAAGAGACCCAGTACTTC. It encodes CASNEGTEETQYF.

This chain uses TRBV27 with TRBJ2-5; D is perhaps TRBD2 (5 bases). The end of the DNA is better explained by TRBJ2-7, so the J call may be wrong. The CDR3 sequence is 14 residues long. Germline assignment: CDR1 MNHEY and CDR2 SMNVEV (reference sequence). The CDR3 DNA reads as TGTGCCAGCAGTTCCCGGGATAGGTACCACGAGCAGTACTTC. Its translation is CASSSRDRYHEQYF.

V is TRBV11-2 and J is TRBJ1-6, with TRBD1 matching over 7 bases. V trimming: 5 bases; J trimming: 13 bases; junction bases outside the gene matches: 11. There are 14 residues in the CDR3. Germline V lookup: CDR1 SGHAT, CDR2 FQNNGV. The CDR3, as DNA: TGTGCCAGCAGCCTACAGGGGCCCTTTGTTCCCCTCCACTTT. It yields the protein CASSLQGPFVPLHF.

This rearrangement joins TRBV4-1 to TRBJ2-5, with a tentative D call TRBD1 (5 bases). Per the germline V gene, CDR1 is MGHRA and CDR2 is YSYEKL. V gave up 1 base and J gave up 2 bases, with 14 bases separating them. The CDR3 has 16 amino acids. CDR3 residues: CASSQGTLRIQETQYF. The CDR3, as DNA: TGCGCCAGCAGCCAAGGGACACTTCGGATTCAAGAGACCCAGTACTTC.

This clone was detected only a few times. This rearrangement joins TRBV29-1 to TRBJ2-3, with D possibly matching TRBD2 (5 bases). This CDR3 contains 15 residues. The germline gives CDR1 SQVTM, CDR2 ANQGSEA. The V and J ends lost 0 bases and 2 bases respectively, with 12 bases between them. In DNA, the CDR3 is TGCAGCGTTGAAGAATATCCGGGGATCACAGATACGCAGTATTTT. It yields the protein CSVEEYPGITDTQYF.

The chain joins TRBV2 to TRBJ2-1; TRBD1 agrees at 9 bases. CDR1 is SNHLY, CDR2 FYNNEI, per germline. The CDR3 spans 14 residues. V was clipped by 4 bases and J by 4 bases; unmatched bases: 2. The CDR3 DNA sequence: TGTGCCAGCAGTGCGACAGGGGGGTACAATGAGCAGTTCTTC. This encodes CASSATGGYNEQFF.

The V call is TRBV2, the J call TRBJ1-2; a possible D gene is TRBD1 (6 bases). V was clipped by 4 bases and J by 8 bases, with 17 bases between them. This CDR3 has 14 amino acids. Germline V gives CDR1 SNHLY, CDR2 FYNNEI. For the CDR3, the DNA is TGTGCCAGCAGTGTAATTGTAGGCAGGGGAGGCTACACCTTC. This encodes CASSVIVGRGGYTF.

The CDR3 nucleotides read TGTGCCAGCAGCCAAGATCGCAGGGGGACCACTGAAGCTTTCTTT. Its translation is CASSQDRRGTTEAFF. The chain carries TRBV4-2 and TRBJ1-1, with 7 bases identical to TRBD1. This CDR3 has 15 residues. J gave up 4 bases and V 0 bases, and 5 bases lay outside the gene matches. CDR1 is LGHNA, CDR2 YNFKEQ, per germline.

The chain has TRBV14 and TRBJ2-6; D possibly corresponds to TRBD1 (6 bases). The CDR3 has 16 residues. CDR1 is SGHDN and CDR2 is FVKESK in the germline V gene. Trimming left V 4 bases short and J 4 bases short, with 14 bases between. Here the CDR3 reads CASSPTGRAGANVLTF. DNA for the CDR3: TGTGCCAGCAGCCCGACAGGCCGTGCAGGGGCCAACGTCCTGACTTTC.

This chain links TRBV10-3 with TRBJ1-1; 7 nucleotides line up with TRBD1. From germline, CDR1 is ENHRY and CDR2 SYGVKD. The CDR3 has 14 amino acids. V trimming: 6 bases; J trimming: 1 base; junction bases outside the gene matches: 5. DNA of the CDR3: TGTGCCATCAGGGAGACAGGGTCGAACACTGAAGCTTTCTTT. Protein product: CAIRETGSNTEAFF.

The CDR3 here is CASSLGDRGAEAFF. In DNA, the CDR3 is TGCGCCAGCAGCTTGGGGGACAGGGGGGCTGAAGCTTTCTTT. V gene TRBV5-1 combines with J gene TRBJ1-1, with TRBD1 identical over 11 bases. CDR1 is SGHRS and CDR2 is YFSETQ in the germline V gene. V shed 0 bases and J 6 bases; nucleotides not matched to a gene: 1. This CDR3 has 14 amino acids.

This clone was observed once. The chain has TRBV30 and TRBJ2-5, with TRBD1 identical over 12 bases. Germline assignment: CDR1 GTSNPN and CDR2 SVGIG (reference sequence). The CDR3 has 15 amino acids. V shed 5 bases and J 5 bases; nucleotides not matched to a gene: 9. CDR3 nucleotide sequence: TGTGCCTGGTCCAAGGGACAGGGGGCTTGGGAGACCCAGTACTTC. Encoded protein: CAWSKGQGAWETQYF.

Points on this clone: A junction end diverges from the germline sequence, so it may reflect a read error. V gene TRBV27 combines with J gene TRBJ2-1; 11 nucleotides match TRBD1. Germline V gives CDR1 MNHEY, CDR2 SMNVEV (reference sequence). The CDR3 spans 15 residues. The CDR3, as DNA: TGTGCCAGCAGTTGGACAGGGGGCTCCCACAATGAGCAGTTCTTC. This encodes CASSWTGGSHNEQFF.

The chain combines TRBV9 with TRBJ1-3, with D possibly being TRBD1 (6 bases). The germline V gene encodes CDR1 SGDLS and CDR2 YYNGEE. The CDR3 is made up of 14 amino acids. V was clipped by 3 bases and J by 4 bases, with 11 bases between them. The chain's CDR3 is CASSEAGVGNTIYF. The CDR3 coding sequence is TGTGCCAGCAGCGAAGCAGGGGTAGGAAACACCATATATTTT.

The V call is TRBV2, the J call TRBJ2-5, with TRBD2 identical over 8 bases. The J call is in doubt because the DNA end fits TRBJ2-7 better. CDR3 size: 13 residues. CDR1 and CDR2 from the germline V gene are SNHLY and FYNNEI. CDR3 in amino acids: CANGGAHSYEQYF. The DNA for the CDR3 is TGTGCCAACGGGGGGGCCCACTCCTACGAGCAGTACTTC.

The rearrangement links TRBV6-1 to TRBJ2-3, with D perhaps TRBD1 (5 bases). Per the germline V gene, CDR1 is MNHNS and CDR2 is SASEGT. Trimming took 4 bases from V and 8 from J, leaving 16 bases between them. The CDR3 is made up of 14 amino acids. The CDR3 spells CASSVGQGHTTQYF. CDR3 in DNA: TGTGCCAGCAGTGTAGGCCAGGGTCATACTACGCAGTATTTT.